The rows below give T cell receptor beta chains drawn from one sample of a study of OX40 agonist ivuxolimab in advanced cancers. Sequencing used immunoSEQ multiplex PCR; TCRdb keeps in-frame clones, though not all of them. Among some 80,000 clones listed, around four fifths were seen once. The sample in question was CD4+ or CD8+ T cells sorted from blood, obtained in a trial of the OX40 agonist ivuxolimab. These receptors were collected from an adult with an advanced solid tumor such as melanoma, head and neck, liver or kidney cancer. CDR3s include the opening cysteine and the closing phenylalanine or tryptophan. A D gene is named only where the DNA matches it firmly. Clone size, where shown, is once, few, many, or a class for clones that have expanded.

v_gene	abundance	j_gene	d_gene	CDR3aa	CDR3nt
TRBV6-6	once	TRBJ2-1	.	CASSSTRDGSHNEQFF	TGTGCCAGCAGCTCAACCCGGGACGGCTCCCACAATGAGCAGTTCTTC
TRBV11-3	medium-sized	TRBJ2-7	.	CASSQGQNSYEQYF	TGTGCCAGCAGCCAAGGGCAGAACTCCTACGAGCAGTACTTC
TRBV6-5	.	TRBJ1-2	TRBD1	CASSYERTGTWDGYTF	TGTGCCAGCAGTTACGAAAGGACAGGAACGTGGGATGGCTACACCTTC
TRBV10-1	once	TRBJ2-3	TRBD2	CASRGLAGHSEDTQYF	TGCGCCAGCAGGGGACTAGCGGGACATTCGGAAGATACGCAGTATTTT
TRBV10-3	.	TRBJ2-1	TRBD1	CAISEGTGANLHNEQFF	TGTGCCATCAGCGAAGGGACAGGGGCTAACCTTCACAATGAGCAGTTCTTC
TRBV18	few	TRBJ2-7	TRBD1	CASRSGTGAYEQYF	TGTGCCAGCAGATCCGGGACAGGGGCCTACGAGCAGTACTTC
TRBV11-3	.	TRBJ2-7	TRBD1	CASSLNGQAYEQYF	TGTGCCAGCAGCCTGAACGGACAGGCCTACGAGCAGTACTTC
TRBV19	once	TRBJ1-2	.	CASRQPGQDNYGYTF	TGTGCCAGTCGCCAACCGGGACAAGATAACTATGGCTACACCTTC
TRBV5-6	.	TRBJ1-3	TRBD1	CASSSQGAGNTIYF	TGTGCCAGCAGCTCGCAGGGGGCTGGAAACACCATATATTTT
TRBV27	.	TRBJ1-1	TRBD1	CASLKQGSGGTEAFF	TGTGCCAGCCTAAAACAGGGGTCCGGGGGCACTGAAGCTTTCTTT
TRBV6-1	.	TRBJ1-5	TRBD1	CASSWTGNNQPQHF	TGTGCCAGCAGTTGGACAGGGAACAATCAGCCCCAGCATTTT
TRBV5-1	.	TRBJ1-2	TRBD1	CASSLVFGQGPLSNYGYTF	TGCGCCAGCAGCTTGGTGTTCGGACAGGGACCTTTATCTAACTATGGCTACACCTTC
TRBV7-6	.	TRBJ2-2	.	CASSFQQGTGELFF	TGTGCCAGCAGCTTTCAACAGGGCACCGGGGAGCTGTTTTTT
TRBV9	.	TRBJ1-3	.	CASSVAGGGLNTIYF	TGTGCCAGCAGCGTAGCAGGAGGGGGTCTAAACACCATATATTTT
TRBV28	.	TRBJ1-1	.	CASSGPGGGHTEAFF	TGTGCCAGCAGTGGACCGGGCGGCGGACATACGGAAGCTTTCTTT
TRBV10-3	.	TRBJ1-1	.	CAISGGREAFF	TGTGCCATCAGTGGAGGGCGTGAAGCTTTCTTT
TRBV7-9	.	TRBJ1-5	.	CASSLASSNQPQHF	TGTGCCAGCAGCTTAGCATCTAGCAATCAGCCCCAGCATTTT
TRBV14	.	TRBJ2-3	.	CASSQDRPTGRTDTQYF	TGTGCCAGCAGCCAAGACCGACCGACAGGTCGGACAGATACGCAGTATTTT
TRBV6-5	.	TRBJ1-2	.	CASSPGRFNYGYTF	TGTGCCAGCAGTCCCGGACGGTTTAACTATGGCTACACCTTC
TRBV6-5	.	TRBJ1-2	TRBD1	CAAGTGDNYGYTF	TGTGCCGCCGGGACAGGGGATAACTATGGCTACACCTTC
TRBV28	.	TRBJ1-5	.	CASRRGGGNQPQHF	TGTGCCAGCAGGCGGGGGGGAGGCAATCAGCCCCAGCATTTT
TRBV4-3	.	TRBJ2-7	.	CASSQGGLSTYEQYF	TGCGCCAGCAGCCAGGGGGGACTCTCTACCTACGAGCAGTACTTC
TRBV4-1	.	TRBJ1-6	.	CASSQGDTYNSPLHF	TGCGCCAGCAGCCAAGGGGATACCTATAATTCACCCCTCCACTTT
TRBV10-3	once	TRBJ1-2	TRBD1	CAISDKGTGYGYTF	TGTGCCATCAGTGATAAGGGGACAGGGTATGGCTACACCTTC
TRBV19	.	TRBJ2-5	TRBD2	CASSVGGPWETQYF	TGTGCCAGTAGTGTGGGAGGGCCCTGGGAGACCCAGTACTTC
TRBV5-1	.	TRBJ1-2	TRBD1	CASSLGQGRNYGYTF	TGCGCCAGCAGCTTGGGACAGGGACGCAACTATGGCTACACCTTC
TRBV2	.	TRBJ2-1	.	CASSWGPEQFF	TGTGCCAGCAGTTGGGGCCCTGAGCAGTTCTTC
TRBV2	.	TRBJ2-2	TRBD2	CASSASGSPDTGELFF	TGTGCCAGCAGTGCCAGCGGGAGTCCCGACACCGGGGAGCTGTTTTTT
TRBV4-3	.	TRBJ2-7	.	CASSLDFWSSYEQYF	TGCGCCAGCAGCCTGGACTTCTGGAGCTCCTACGAGCAGTACTTC
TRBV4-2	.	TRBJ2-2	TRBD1	CASSQVNRGNTGELFF	TGTGCCAGCAGCCAAGTTAACAGGGGAAACACCGGGGAGCTGTTTTTT
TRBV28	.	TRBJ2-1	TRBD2	CASSLLAGGAENEQFF	TGTGCCAGCAGTCTCCTAGCGGGAGGCGCTGAGAATGAGCAGTTCTTC
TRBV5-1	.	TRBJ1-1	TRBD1	CASSWTGGGTEAFF	TGCGCCAGCAGCTGGACAGGGGGAGGGACTGAAGCTTTCTTT
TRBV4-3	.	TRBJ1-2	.	CASSQDGNYGYTF	TGCGCCAGCAGCCAAGATGGGAACTATGGCTACACCTTC
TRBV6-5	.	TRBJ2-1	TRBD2	CASSYAAGVGNEQFF	TGTGCCAGCAGTTACGCGGCGGGAGTAGGTAATGAGCAGTTCTTC
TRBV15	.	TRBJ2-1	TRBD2	CATSRDTRGGYNEQFF	TGTGCCACCAGCAGAGATACACGGGGGGGCTACAATGAGCAGTTCTTC
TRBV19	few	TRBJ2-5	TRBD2	CASSIPSGSLETQYF	TGTGCCAGTAGTATCCCTAGCGGGAGTTTGGAGACCCAGTACTTC
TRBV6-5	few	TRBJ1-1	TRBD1	CASSARGHTEAFF	TGTGCCAGCAGTGCGAGGGGGCACACTGAAGCTTTCTTT
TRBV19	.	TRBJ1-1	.	CASSRAGLVDEAFF	TGTGCCAGTAGTAGGGCGGGGCTGGTGGATGAAGCTTTCTTT
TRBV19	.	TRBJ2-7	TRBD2	CASSTGTSVKYF	TGTGCCAGTAGTACTGGGACTAGCGTTAAGTACTTC
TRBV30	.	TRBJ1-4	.	CAWSEGRSEKLFF	TGTGCCTGGAGTGAGGGGCGTAGTGAAAAACTGTTTTTT
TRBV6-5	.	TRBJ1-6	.	CASSYGSGVNSPLHF	TGTGCCAGCAGTTATGGGTCGGGGGTCAATTCACCCCTCCACTTT
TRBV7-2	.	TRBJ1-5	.	CASSLEGKPYQPQHF	TGTGCCAGCAGCTTAGAAGGGAAACCCTATCAGCCCCAGCATTTT
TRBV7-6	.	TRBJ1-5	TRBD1	CASSLGQGSTSPQHF	TGTGCCAGCAGCTTAGGACAGGGGTCAACTTCGCCCCAGCATTTT
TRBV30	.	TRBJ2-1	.	CAWSAGSSYNEQFF	TGTGCCTGGAGTGCGGGGAGCTCCTACAATGAGCAGTTCTTC
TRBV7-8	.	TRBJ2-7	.	CASSLVEHSYEQYF	TGTGCCAGCAGCTTAGTAGAGCACTCCTACGAGCAGTACTTC
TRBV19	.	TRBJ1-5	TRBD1	CASRRQGDRNQPQHF	TGTGCCAGTAGGAGACAGGGGGACCGCAATCAGCCCCAGCATTTT
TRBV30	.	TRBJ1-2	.	CAWRRYAVRVDGYTF	TGTGCCTGGAGGAGGTACGCGGTACGGGTTGACGGCTACACCTTC